These T cell receptor beta chains were read from a single sample in a study of cytomegalovirus exposure and HLA in healthy donors. The protocol was immunoSEQ multiplex PCR, while the TCRdb copy is restricted to in-frame clones and leaves out a portion. Among roughly 180,000 clones listed, 80% to 90% were seen once. Material: PBMCs. Receptors originate from a girl aged 10 to 17 in good health and CMV-seropositive. CDR3s include the opening cysteine and the closing phenylalanine or tryptophan. Fields, in order: CDR3 protein, V gene, D gene. A D gene is named only where the DNA matches it firmly.

CDR3 protein: CASSLTGTGDEQYF
V gene: TRBV7-3
D gene: TRBD1

CDR3 protein: CASSPSSGSSYNEQFF
V gene: TRBV7-6
D gene: .

CDR3 protein: CASSQVASSPYEQYF
V gene: TRBV4-1
D gene: .

CDR3 protein: CASSLGGQGPYEQYF
V gene: TRBV5-4
D gene: TRBD1

CDR3 protein: CASSIFGNTEAFF
V gene: TRBV19
D gene: .

CDR3 protein: CASSRWSDEQYF
V gene: TRBV7-6
D gene: .

CDR3 protein: CASSWRGNTEAFF
V gene: TRBV5-6
D gene: .

CDR3 protein: CASSRQAGRNTEAFF
V gene: TRBV7-9
D gene: .

CDR3 protein: CASSDRLSEQYF
V gene: TRBV6-5
D gene: TRBD1

CDR3 protein: CASSEYRGTAYGYTF
V gene: TRBV6-1
D gene: .

CDR3 protein: CASSRERQGRTEAFF
V gene: TRBV5-5
D gene: TRBD1

CDR3 protein: CASSLGTSGGADEQFF
V gene: TRBV7-6
D gene: TRBD2

CDR3 protein: CASSVDGQGYSGNTIYF
V gene: TRBV5-1
D gene: TRBD1

CDR3 protein: CASSSGQGASYEQYF
V gene: TRBV7-8
D gene: TRBD1

CDR3 protein: CASTRGHEQFF
V gene: TRBV5-1
D gene: .

CDR3 protein: CASTSPRENTEAFF
V gene: TRBV7-9
D gene: .

CDR3 protein: CASSGRRGYEMNTEAFF
V gene: TRBV6-1
D gene: .

CDR3 protein: CASSLLGQGQPQHF
V gene: TRBV27
D gene: TRBD1

CDR3 protein: CASSFPGKWSGTEAFF
V gene: TRBV5-4
D gene: .

CDR3 protein: CASKRQGLNTEAFF
V gene: TRBV2
D gene: TRBD1

CDR3 protein: CASGTEYAGELFF
V gene: TRBV2
D gene: TRBD1

CDR3 protein: CASSRGGDRATEAFF
V gene: TRBV5-4
D gene: TRBD1

CDR3 protein: CASSAGGSQPQHF
V gene: TRBV13
D gene: .

CDR3 protein: CASSPTMDRDEQFF
V gene: TRBV6-1
D gene: .

CDR3 protein: CASSQHSGQGYGYTF
V gene: TRBV11-3
D gene: TRBD1

CDR3 protein: CASSVAGAGANVLTF
V gene: TRBV9
D gene: .

CDR3 protein: CASSAIDRDRFFF
V gene: TRBV6-1
D gene: TRBD1

CDR3 protein: CASILKPTGVWGYTF
V gene: TRBV7-9
D gene: TRBD1

CDR3 protein: CASSEAGGSEQYF
V gene: TRBV2
D gene: .

CDR3 protein: CSSSRLAGGVNEQFF
V gene: TRBV7-9
D gene: TRBD2

CDR3 protein: CASNWEGEQYF
V gene: TRBV28
D gene: TRBD2

CDR3 protein: CASSLDEHGYTF
V gene: TRBV7-9
D gene: .

CDR3 protein: CASSEALRGGGYGYTF
V gene: TRBV2
D gene: .

CDR3 protein: CASSEGVGQGVRTQYF
V gene: TRBV6-1
D gene: TRBD1

CDR3 protein: CASSVGQGAFQPQHF
V gene: TRBV9
D gene: TRBD1

CDR3 protein: CASSGTGQYF
V gene: TRBV10-2
D gene: TRBD1

CDR3 protein: CASSRGLAGGNEQFF
V gene: TRBV5-1
D gene: TRBD2

CDR3 protein: CASSLGSRVNEQFF
V gene: TRBV11-2
D gene: .

CDR3 protein: CASSVKGAFSTDTQYF
V gene: TRBV9
D gene: TRBD1

CDR3 protein: CASGLALDRAGNTIYF
V gene: TRBV12-5
D gene: TRBD1

CDR3 protein: CATSRSYVGQGKSPLHF
V gene: TRBV15
D gene: TRBD1

CDR3 protein: CASSSHLPDRANTEAFF
V gene: TRBV25-1
D gene: TRBD1

CDR3 protein: CASRGLGGGPSYEQYF
V gene: TRBV2
D gene: .

CDR3 protein: CASSELAGGYNEQFF
V gene: TRBV9
D gene: TRBD2

CDR3 protein: CASSLEPGQVNQPQHF
V gene: TRBV19
D gene: .

CDR3 protein: CAWSVVGSSSGYGYTF
V gene: TRBV30
D gene: .

CDR3 protein: CASGLVLGGGTDTQYF
V gene: TRBV12-5
D gene: .

CDR3 protein: CASSRWTGGNYGYTF
V gene: TRBV18
D gene: TRBD1

CDR3 protein: CASSDRQSPYGYTF
V gene: TRBV9
D gene: .

CDR3 protein: CASSYSGRGGELFF
V gene: TRBV6-6
D gene: TRBD2

CDR3 protein: CASSPTRGGLTGELFF
V gene: TRBV4-1
D gene: TRBD2

CDR3 protein: CSVEDQRTGVRNEQFF
V gene: TRBV29-1
D gene: TRBD1

CDR3 protein: CASSIGGERRATNEKLFF
V gene: TRBV9
D gene: .

CDR3 protein: CASSVEGGLGNTIYF
V gene: TRBV9
D gene: .